The text below deals with one T cell receptor beta chain. The repertoire was sequenced with immunoSEQ multiplex PCR; TCRdb's copy has only in-frame clones and lacks some. Of about 35,000 clones in the sample, more than 80% were seen once. This sample stems from a study of blood T cell repertoires in COVID-19. The CDR3 loop spans 15 amino acids. The germline V and J ends were trimmed by 4 bases and 5 bases, with 20 bases remaining between them. Looked up from germline, CDR1 is SQVTM and CDR2 is ANQGSEA. The clonotype comes from a man aged 55 to 70 with active or convalescent COVID-19. V usage is TRBV29-1 and J usage is TRBJ1-1, with a weak D call TRBD1 (5 bases). Source material: peripheral blood. CDR3 amino acids: CSVAPRTVKGTEAFF. The CDR3 DNA follows: TGCAGCGTTGCGCCCCGAACCGTTAAGGGGACTGAAGCTTTCTTT.